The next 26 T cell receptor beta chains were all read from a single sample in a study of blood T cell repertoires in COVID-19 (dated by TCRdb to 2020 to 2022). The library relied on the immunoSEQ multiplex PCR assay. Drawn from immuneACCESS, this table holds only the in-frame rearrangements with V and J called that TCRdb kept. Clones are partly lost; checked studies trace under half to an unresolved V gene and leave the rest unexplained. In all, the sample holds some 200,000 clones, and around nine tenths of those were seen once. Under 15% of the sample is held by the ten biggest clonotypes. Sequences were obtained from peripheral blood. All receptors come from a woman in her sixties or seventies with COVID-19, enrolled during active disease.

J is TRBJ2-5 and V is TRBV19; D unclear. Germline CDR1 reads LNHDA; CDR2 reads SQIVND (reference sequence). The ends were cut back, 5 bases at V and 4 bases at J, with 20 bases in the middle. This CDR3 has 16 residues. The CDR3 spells CASSARLTFPAETQYF. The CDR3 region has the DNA TGTGCCAGTAGTGCCAGATTGACATTCCCGGCAGAGACCCAGTACTTC. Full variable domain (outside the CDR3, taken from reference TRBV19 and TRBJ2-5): DGGITQSPKYLFRKEGQNVTLSCEQNLNHDAMYWYRQDPGQGLRLIYYSQIVNDFQKGDIAEGYSVSREKKESFPLTVTSAQKNPTAFYLCASSARLTFPAETQYFGPGTRLLVL.

The chain's CDR3 is CASSIGSGWTANTDTQYF. CDR3 DNA: TGTGCCAGTAGTATCGGGTCGGGGTGGACTGCCAACACAGATACGCAGTATTTT. V and J are TRBV19 and TRBJ2-3; D may be TRBD2 (5 bases). The V gene lost 3 bases and the J gene lost 2 bases, with 21 bases spanning the gap. In germline, CDR1 is LNHDA, CDR2 SQIVND (reference sequence). The CDR3 consists of 18 residues.

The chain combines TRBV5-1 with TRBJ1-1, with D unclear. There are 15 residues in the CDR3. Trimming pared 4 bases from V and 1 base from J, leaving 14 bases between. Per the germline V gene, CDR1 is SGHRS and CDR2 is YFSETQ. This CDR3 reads CASSRIPQANTEAFF. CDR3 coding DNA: TGCGCCAGCAGCCGGATCCCTCAGGCGAACACTGAAGCTTTCTTT.

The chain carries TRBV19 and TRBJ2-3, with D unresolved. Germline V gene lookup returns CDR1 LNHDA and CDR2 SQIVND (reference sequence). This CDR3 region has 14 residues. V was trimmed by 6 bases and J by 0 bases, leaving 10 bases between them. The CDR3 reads CASRKTQSTDTQYF. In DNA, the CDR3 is TGTGCCAGTAGAAAGACACAAAGCACAGATACGCAGTATTTT.

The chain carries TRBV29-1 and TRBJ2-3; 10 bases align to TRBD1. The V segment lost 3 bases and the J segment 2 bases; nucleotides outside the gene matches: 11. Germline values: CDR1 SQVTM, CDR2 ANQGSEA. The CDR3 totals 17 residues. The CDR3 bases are TGCAGCGTTGATTCTCCGGGACAGGGGTCACTCACAGATACGCAGTATTTT. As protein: CSVDSPGQGSLTDTQYF.

CDR3 bases: TGTGCCAGCAGCCCTCGGACAGGGGTCTTCTACGAGCAGTACTTC. Residues: CASSPRTGVFYEQYF. The V call is TRBV4-2, the J call TRBJ2-7; TRBD1 agrees at 9 bases. The V and J ends lost 4 bases and 3 bases, in that order; junction bases with no gene match: 7. This CDR3 spans 15 amino acids. The germline V gene has CDR1 LGHNA and CDR2 YNFKEQ.

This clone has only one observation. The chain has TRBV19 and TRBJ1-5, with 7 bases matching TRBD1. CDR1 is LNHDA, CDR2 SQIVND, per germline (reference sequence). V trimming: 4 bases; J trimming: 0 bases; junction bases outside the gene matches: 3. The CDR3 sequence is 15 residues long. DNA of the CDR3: TGTGCCAGTAGTAAGGACAGGTTTAGCAATCAGCCCCAGCATTTT. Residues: CASSKDRFSNQPQHF.

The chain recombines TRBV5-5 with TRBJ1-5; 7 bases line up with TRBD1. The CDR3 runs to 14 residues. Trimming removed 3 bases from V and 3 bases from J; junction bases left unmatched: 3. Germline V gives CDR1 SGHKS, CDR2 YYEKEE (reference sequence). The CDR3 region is CASSYDRDNQPQHF. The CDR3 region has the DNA TGTGCCAGCAGCTATGACAGGGACAATCAGCCCCAGCATTTT.

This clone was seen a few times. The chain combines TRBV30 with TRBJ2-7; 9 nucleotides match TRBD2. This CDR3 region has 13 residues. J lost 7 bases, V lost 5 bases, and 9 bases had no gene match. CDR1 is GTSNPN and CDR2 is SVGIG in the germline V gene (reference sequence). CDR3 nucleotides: TGTGCCTGGGGTGGACTAGCGACCATAGAGCAGTACTTC. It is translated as CAWGGLATIEQYF.

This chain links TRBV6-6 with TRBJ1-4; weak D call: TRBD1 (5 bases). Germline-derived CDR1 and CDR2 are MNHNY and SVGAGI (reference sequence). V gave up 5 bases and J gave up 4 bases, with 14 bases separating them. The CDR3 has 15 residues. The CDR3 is CASSSDSADNEKLFF. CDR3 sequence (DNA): TGTGCCAGCAGTAGCGACAGTGCCGATAATGAAAAACTGTTTTTT.

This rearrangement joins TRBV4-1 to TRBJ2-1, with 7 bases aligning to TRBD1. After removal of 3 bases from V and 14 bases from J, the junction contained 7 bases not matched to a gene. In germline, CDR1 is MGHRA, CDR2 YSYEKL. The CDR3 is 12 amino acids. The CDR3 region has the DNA TGCGCCAGCAGCCAGACCGGGACAGTTAAGTTCTTC. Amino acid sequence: CASSQTGTVKFF.

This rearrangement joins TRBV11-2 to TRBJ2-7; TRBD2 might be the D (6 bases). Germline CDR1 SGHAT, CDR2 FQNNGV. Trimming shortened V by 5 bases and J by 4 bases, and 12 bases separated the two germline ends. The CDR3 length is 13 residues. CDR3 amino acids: CASSLSGPYEQYF. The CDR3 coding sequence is TGTGCCAGCAGCCTTAGCGGCCCTTACGAGCAGTACTTC.

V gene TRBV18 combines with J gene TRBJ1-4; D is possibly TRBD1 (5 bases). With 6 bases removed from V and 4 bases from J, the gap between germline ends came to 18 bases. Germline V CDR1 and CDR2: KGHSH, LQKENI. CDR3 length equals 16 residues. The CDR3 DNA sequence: TGTGCCAGCTCGCTGCGGAAGGTGGGACTTAATGAAAAACTGTTTTTT. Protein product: CASSLRKVGLNEKLFF.

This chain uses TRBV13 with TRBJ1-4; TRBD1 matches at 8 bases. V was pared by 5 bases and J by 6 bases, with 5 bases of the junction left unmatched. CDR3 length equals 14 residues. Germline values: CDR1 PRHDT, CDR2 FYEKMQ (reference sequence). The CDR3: CASSPGQGDEKLFF. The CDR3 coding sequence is TGTGCCAGCAGCCCTGGACAGGGAGATGAAAAACTGTTTTTT.

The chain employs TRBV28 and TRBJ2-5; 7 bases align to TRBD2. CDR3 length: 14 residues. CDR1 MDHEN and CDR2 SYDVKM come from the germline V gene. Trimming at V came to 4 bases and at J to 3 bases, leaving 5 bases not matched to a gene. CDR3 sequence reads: CASSSGGGEETQYF. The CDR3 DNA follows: TGTGCCAGCAGTTCCGGGGGAGGGGAAGAGACCCAGTACTTC.

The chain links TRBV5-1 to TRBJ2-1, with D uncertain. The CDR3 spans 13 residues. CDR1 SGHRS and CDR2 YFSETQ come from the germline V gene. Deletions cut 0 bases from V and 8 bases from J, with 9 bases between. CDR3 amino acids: CASSLDSLDEQFF. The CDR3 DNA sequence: TGCGCCAGCAGCTTGGATTCGCTAGATGAGCAGTTCTTC.

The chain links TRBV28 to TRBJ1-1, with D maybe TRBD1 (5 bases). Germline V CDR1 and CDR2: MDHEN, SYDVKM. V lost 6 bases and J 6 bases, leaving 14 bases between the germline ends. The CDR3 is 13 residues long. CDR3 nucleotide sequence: TGTGCCAGCAGGGGTCGGGGGGTCGCTGAAGCTTTCTTT. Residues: CASRGRGVAEAFF.

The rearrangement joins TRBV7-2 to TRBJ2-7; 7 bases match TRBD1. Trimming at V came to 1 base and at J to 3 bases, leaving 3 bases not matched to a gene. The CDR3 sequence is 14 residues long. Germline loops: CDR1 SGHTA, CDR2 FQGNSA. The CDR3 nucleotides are TGTGCCAGCAGCTTAGACAGGGGAATCTACGAGCAGTACTTC. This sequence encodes CASSLDRGIYEQYF.

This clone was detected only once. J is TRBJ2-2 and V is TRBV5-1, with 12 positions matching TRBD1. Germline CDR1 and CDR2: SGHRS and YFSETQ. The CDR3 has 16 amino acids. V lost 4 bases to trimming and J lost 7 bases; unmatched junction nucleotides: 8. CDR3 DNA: TGCGCCAGCAGCGACGGGACAGGGGGCGCGGGCGGGGAGCTGTTTTTT. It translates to CASSDGTGGAGGELFF.

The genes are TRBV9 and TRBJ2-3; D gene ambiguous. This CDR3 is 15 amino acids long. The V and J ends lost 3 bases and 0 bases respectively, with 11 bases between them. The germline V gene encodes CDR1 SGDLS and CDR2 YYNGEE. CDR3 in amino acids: CASSAIDTSTDTQYF. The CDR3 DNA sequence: TGTGCCAGCAGCGCTATAGATACTAGCACAGATACGCAGTATTTT.

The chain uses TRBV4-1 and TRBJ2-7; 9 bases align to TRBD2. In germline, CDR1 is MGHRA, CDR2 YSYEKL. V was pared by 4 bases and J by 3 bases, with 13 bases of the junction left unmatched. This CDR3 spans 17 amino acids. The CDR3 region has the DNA TGCGCCAGCAGCCGAGCCCTCTCTAGCGGGACCATCTACGAGCAGTACTTC. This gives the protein CASSRALSSGTIYEQYF.

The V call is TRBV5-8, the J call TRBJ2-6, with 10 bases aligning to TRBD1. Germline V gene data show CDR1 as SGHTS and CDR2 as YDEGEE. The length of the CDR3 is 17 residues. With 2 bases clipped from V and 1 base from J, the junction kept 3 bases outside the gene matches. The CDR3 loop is CASSFRTGGSGANVLTF. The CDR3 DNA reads TGTGCCAGCAGCTTCCGGACAGGGGGGTCTGGGGCCAACGTCCTGACTTTC.

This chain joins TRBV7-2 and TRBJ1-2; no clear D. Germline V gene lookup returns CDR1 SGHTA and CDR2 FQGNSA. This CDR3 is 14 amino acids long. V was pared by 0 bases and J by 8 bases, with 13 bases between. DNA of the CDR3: TGTGCCAGCAGCTTAGCGACATACGACAACGGCTACACCTTC. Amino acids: CASSLATYDNGYTF.

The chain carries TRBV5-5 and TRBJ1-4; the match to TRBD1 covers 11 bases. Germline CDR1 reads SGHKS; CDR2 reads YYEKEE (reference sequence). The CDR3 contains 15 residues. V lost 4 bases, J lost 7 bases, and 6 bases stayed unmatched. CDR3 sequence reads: CASSPEGTGGEKLFF. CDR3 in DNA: TGTGCCAGCAGCCCGGAAGGGACAGGGGGTGAAAAACTGTTTTTT.

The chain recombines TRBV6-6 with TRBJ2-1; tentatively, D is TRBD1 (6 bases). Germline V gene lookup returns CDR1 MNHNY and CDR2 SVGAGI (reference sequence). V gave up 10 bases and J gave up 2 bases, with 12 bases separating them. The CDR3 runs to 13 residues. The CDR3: CATRDIAYNEQFF. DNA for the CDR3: TGTGCCACCCGGGACATCGCCTACAATGAGCAGTTCTTC.

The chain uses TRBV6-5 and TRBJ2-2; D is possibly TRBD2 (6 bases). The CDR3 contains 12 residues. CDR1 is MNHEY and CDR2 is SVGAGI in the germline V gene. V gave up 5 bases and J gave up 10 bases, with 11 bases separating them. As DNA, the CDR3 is TGTGCCAGCAGTCGCGGGGAGCTGGAGCTGTTTTTT. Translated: CASSRGELELFF.